The TCR beta chain described here comes from a study of brain T cells in children with intractable seizures. The CDR3 is 16 amino acids. Only cases whose brain tissue showed the highest T cell transcript signatures were sequenced. Patients received at least one anti-epileptic drug before surgery. Regarding this clone: The target antigen is unknown.

Study findings and constraints: Only CDR3 sequence similarity suggested viral specificity, without known HCMV serostatus.

Using immunoSEQ multiplex PCR, the repertoire was profiled, and TCRdb retains in-frame clones only, with some absent. The sample includes about 80,000 clones, 90% to 95% of them seen just once. V usage is TRBV21-1 and J usage is TRBJ2-1; TRBD2 reflects the table's D call only, with no check against the DNA. TRBV21-1 is described as a pseudogene. The source was peripheral blood, collected at surgery. The sequence came from a girl aged 2-10 years with Rasmussen encephalitis and intractable seizures. CDR3 DNA: TGTGCCAGCAGCAAAGTACGACTAGCGGGGAGAAATGAGCAGTTCTTC. It encodes CASSKVRLAGRNEQFF.